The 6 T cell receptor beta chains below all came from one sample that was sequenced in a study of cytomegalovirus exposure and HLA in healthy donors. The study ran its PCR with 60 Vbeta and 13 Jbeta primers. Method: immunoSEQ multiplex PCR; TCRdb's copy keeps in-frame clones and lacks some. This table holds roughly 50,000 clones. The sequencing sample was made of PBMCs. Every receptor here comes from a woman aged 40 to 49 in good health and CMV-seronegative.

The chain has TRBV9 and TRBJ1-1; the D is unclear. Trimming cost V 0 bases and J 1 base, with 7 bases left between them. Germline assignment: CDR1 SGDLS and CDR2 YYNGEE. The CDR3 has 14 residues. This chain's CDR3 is CASSVGHRNTEAFF. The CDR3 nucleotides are TGTGCCAGCAGCGTAGGGCACCGGAACACTGAAGCTTTCTTT.

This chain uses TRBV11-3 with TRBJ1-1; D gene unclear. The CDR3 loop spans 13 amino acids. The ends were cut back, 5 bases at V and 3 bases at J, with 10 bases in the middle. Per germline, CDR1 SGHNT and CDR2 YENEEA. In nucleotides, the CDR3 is TGTGCCAGCAGCCGATCACTCTACACTGAAGCTTTCTTT. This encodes CASSRSLYTEAFF.

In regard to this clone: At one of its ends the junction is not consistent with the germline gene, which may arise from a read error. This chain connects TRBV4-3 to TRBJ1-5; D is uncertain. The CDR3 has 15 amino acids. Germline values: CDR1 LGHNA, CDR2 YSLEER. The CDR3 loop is CASSQDRMGNQHQHF. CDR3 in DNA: TGCGCCAGCAGCCAAGACAGGATGGGCAATCAGCACCAGCATTTT.

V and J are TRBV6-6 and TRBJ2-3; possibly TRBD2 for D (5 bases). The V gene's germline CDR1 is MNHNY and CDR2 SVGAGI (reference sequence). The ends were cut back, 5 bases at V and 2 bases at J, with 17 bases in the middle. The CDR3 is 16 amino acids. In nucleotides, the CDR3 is TGTGCCAGCAGTGGGAGTGGTCGGCAGCACACAGATACGCAGTATTTT. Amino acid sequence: CASSGSGRQHTDTQYF.

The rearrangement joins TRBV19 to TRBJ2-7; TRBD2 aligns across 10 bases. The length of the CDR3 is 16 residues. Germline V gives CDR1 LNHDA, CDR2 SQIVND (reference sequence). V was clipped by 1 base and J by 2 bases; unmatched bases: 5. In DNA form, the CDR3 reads TGTGCCAGTAGTATAGGTCCCGGACTAGCGGCCTACGAGCAGTACTTC. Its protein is CASSIGPGLAAYEQYF.

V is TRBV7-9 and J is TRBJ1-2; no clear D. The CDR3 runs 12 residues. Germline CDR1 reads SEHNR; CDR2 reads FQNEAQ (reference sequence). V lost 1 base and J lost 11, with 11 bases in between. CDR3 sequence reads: CASSLGANSYTF. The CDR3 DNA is TGTGCCAGCAGCTTAGGGGCTAATTCGTACACCTTC.